Listed below are T cell receptor beta chains from one sample, sequenced in a study of long-term antiretroviral therapy in people with HIV. Produced via immunoSEQ multiplex PCR; TCRdb's table is partial and in-frame only. The table shows under 45,000 clones, with nearly 95% occurring only once. Sequenced here: unsorted PBMCs, sampled about 5.1 years after starting antiretroviral therapy. The receptors shown here come from a woman in her forties or fifties with HIV. Both conserved end residues are part of each CDR3. A D gene is named only where the DNA matches it firmly. Expanded clones get a size class; other rows say once, few or many, or leave the size out.

j_gene: TRBJ2-2
v_gene: TRBV6-6
d_gene: TRBD2
abundance: .
CDR3aa: CASKLAGGSTGELFF
CDR3nt: TGTGCCAGCAAACTAGCGGGGGGTAGCACCGGGGAGCTGTTTTTT

j_gene: TRBJ1-1
v_gene: TRBV7-9
d_gene: .
abundance: .
CDR3aa: CASSVPVVATEAFF
CDR3nt: TGTGCCAGCAGCGTCCCCGTGGTGGCCACTGAAGCTTTCTTT

j_gene: TRBJ2-3
v_gene: TRBV14
d_gene: .
abundance: .
CDR3aa: CASSRSSTDTQYF
CDR3nt: TGTGCCAGCAGCCGCTCGAGCACAGATACGCAGTATTTT

j_gene: TRBJ2-4
v_gene: TRBV15
d_gene: TRBD1
abundance: .
CDR3aa: CATSRDGTGGSGAKNIQYF
CDR3nt: TGTGCCACCAGCAGGGACGGGACAGGGGGCAGCGGGGCCAAAAACATTCAGTACTTC

j_gene: TRBJ2-2
v_gene: TRBV11-3
d_gene: .
abundance: .
CDR3aa: CASSLRQAPNTGELFF
CDR3nt: TGTGCCAGCAGCTTAAGGCAGGCCCCGAACACCGGGGAGCTGTTTTTT

j_gene: TRBJ2-1
v_gene: TRBV27
d_gene: .
abundance: once
CDR3aa: CASSLAGHPYNEQFF
CDR3nt: TGTGCCAGCAGTTTAGCGGGGCATCCCTACAATGAGCAGTTCTTC

j_gene: TRBJ1-1
v_gene: TRBV7-9
d_gene: .
abundance: .
CDR3aa: CASSTLGTEAFF
CDR3nt: TGTGCCAGCAGCACACTAGGCACTGAAGCTTTCTTT

j_gene: TRBJ2-5
v_gene: TRBV9
d_gene: TRBD1
abundance: .
CDR3aa: CASSAGQIQETQYF
CDR3nt: TGTGCCAGCAGCGCGGGACAGATTCAAGAGACCCAGTACTTC

j_gene: TRBJ2-7
v_gene: TRBV5-8
d_gene: TRBD1
abundance: .
CDR3aa: CASSAGGNEQYF
CDR3nt: TGTGCCAGCAGCGCAGGGGGTAACGAGCAGTACTTC

j_gene: TRBJ2-5
v_gene: TRBV4-1
d_gene: TRBD1
abundance: .
CDR3aa: CASSQRGQGARETQYF
CDR3nt: TGCGCCAGCAGCCAACGCGGACAGGGGGCGAGAGAGACCCAGTACTTC

j_gene: TRBJ1-4
v_gene: TRBV7-7
d_gene: TRBD1
abundance: .
CDR3aa: CASSLGTGDPNEKLFF
CDR3nt: TGTGCTAGCAGCTTAGGGACAGGGGATCCCAATGAAAAACTGTTTTTT

j_gene: TRBJ2-3
v_gene: TRBV7-3
d_gene: .
abundance: .
CDR3aa: CASSFGGRSTDTQYF
CDR3nt: TGTGCCAGCAGCTTTGGCGGGCGCAGCACAGATACGCAGTATTTT

j_gene: TRBJ2-7
v_gene: TRBV5-1
d_gene: .
abundance: .
CDR3aa: CASSLGGGGAAYEQYF
CDR3nt: TGCGCCAGCAGCTTGGGTGGTGGGGGGGCCGCCTACGAGCAGTACTTC

j_gene: TRBJ1-2
v_gene: TRBV7-9
d_gene: .
abundance: .
CDR3aa: CASSRVGGYTF
CDR3nt: TGTGCCAGCAGCAGGGTTGGAGGCTACACCTTC

j_gene: TRBJ1-2
v_gene: TRBV28
d_gene: TRBD1
abundance: .
CDR3aa: CASREMTGAGGGYTF
CDR3nt: TGTGCCAGCAGAGAGATGACAGGGGCCGGGGGGGGCTACACCTTC

j_gene: TRBJ1-1
v_gene: TRBV20-1
d_gene: .
abundance: .
CDR3aa: CSGLLNTEAFF
CDR3nt: TGCAGTGGACTTTTGAACACTGAAGCTTTCTTT